Listed here is a single T cell receptor beta chain. The sample originates from a study of CD8 T cells in Susac syndrome. With random hexamers, reverse transcription was performed on about 0.45 to 1 ug of RNA. TCRdb ran MiXCR on the immunoSEQ multiplex PCR reads and lists one entry per CDR3 protein. The table lists 150,000 to 200,000 distinct CDR3 sequences, roughly 92% of them singletons. Sequenced input: CD4+ T cells from PBMCs. This TCR was recovered from a human donor with multiple sclerosis.

For the CDR3, the DNA is TGCGCCAGCAGCCAAGGTCAGGGGGCGAACACTGAAGCTTTCTTT. Translating gives CASSQGQGANTEAFF. The rearrangement links TRBV4-1 to TRBJ1-1; 8 positions agree with TRBD1. The CDR3 sequence is 15 residues long. After removal of 1 base from V and 1 base from J, the junction contained 2 bases not matched to a gene. Germline V CDR1 and CDR2: MGHRA, YSYEKL.